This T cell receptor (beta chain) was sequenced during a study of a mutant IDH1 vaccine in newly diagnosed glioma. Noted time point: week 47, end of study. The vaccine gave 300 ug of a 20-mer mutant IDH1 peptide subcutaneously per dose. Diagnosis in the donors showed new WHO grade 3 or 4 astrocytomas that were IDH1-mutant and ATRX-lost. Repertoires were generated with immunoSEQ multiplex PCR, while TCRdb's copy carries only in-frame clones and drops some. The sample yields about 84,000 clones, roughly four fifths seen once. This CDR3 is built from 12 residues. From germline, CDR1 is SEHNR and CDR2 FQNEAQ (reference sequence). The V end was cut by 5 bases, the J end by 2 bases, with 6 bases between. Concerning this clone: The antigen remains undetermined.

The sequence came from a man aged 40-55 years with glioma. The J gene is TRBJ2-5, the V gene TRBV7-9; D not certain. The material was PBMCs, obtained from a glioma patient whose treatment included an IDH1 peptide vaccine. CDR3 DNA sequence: TGTGCCAGCAGCGCCGGTCAAGAGACCCAGTACTTC. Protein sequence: CASSAGQETQYF.